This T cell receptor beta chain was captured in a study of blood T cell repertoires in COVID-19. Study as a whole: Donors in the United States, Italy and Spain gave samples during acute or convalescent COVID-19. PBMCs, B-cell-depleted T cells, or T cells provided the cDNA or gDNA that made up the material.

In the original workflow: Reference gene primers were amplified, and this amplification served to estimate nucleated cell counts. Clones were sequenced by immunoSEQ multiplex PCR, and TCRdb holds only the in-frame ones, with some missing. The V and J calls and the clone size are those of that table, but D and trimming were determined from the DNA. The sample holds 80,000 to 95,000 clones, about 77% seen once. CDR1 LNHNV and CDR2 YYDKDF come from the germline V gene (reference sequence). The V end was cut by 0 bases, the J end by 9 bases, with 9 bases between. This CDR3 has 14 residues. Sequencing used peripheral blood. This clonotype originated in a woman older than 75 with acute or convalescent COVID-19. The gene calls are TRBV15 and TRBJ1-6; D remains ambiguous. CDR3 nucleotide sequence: TGTGCCACCAGCAGAGAGTTAGAAGTTTCACCCCTCCACTTT. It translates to CATSRELEVSPLHF.